This paragraph covers one T cell receptor (beta chain) sequence. This clone was picked up one time. Its binding antigen is unknown. Base qualities are not provided; no much larger clone lies one nucleotide away. The entry originates in a study of blood T cell repertoires in COVID-19 (dated by TCRdb to 2020 to 2022). Looking at the study overall: Samples from collaborators originated in the United States, Italy and Spain and spanned both the acute and convalescent phases of COVID-19. The samples were drawn from two sources: the first 160 participants of the ongoing ImmuneRACE study, and over 1,000 subjects contributed by 6 global collaborators. Where available, HLA class I and class II types were taken from metadata supplied by the sample provider and were not determined by assay-based typing. Sample metadata almost always included a de-identified subject ID, COVID-19 status, age in years and sex. The dataset comprised deeply sampled blood TCRbeta repertoires from subjects exposed to, actively infected with, or recovered from COVID-19. The material from the prospective study consisted of cDNA or gDNA derived from T cells, B-cell-depleted T cells, or PBMCs. The repertoires were made available in a free public database intended to serve as a resource for research on the immune response to SARS-CoV-2. The paper as a whole reports these results and caveats: The amount of clinical and demographic metadata varied by source and participant and was provided uncurated.

The immunoSEQ Assay, a bias-controlled multiplex PCR, was used to amplify TCRbeta CDR3 regions from genomic DNA. Per the authors' processing: Nucleated cell counts per sample were estimated from amplification of reference gene primers within the assay. Sequence reads were collapsed and filtered to measure the absolute abundance of every unique TCRbeta CDR3 rearrangement. For each sample, productive Simpson clonality was calculated by taking the square root of Simpson's diversity index across productive rearrangements. TCRdb carries this immuneACCESS record with in-frame sequences only. Its versions omit some clonotypes, under half of them owing to an unresolved V gene in the studies checked, with the rest unexplained. That table supplies the V and J calls and clone size; D and trimming were determined from the DNA. The table for this sample lists roughly 76,000 clones; roughly 89% of them were counted only once. The ten largest clones add up to around 13% of the sample.

V is cut back by 3 bases and J by 1 base, with 2 bases in the junction unmatched. The germline V gene (reference sequence) supplies CDR1 LGHDT and CDR2 YNNKEL. CDR3 length: 14 amino acids, cysteine to phenylalanine. The entry retains the CDR3 DNA only, 42 bases that are in frame from base 1. Each collaborating institution followed its own protocols to collect whole blood in K2EDTA tubes. Collaborator samples were shipped for TCRbeta analysis as frozen whole blood, isolated PBMCs, or DNA extracted from either sample type. Material for sequencing was peripheral blood. The chain uses TRBV3-1 (or the pseudogene TRBV3-2) and TRBJ1-1, and 7 bases in between align with TRBD1. The origin of this receptor is an older man with active or convalescent COVID-19. The sequenced DNA: TGTGCCAGCAGCCAGGCAGGGGGGAACACTGAAGCTTTCTTT. This codes for CASSQAGGNTEAFF.